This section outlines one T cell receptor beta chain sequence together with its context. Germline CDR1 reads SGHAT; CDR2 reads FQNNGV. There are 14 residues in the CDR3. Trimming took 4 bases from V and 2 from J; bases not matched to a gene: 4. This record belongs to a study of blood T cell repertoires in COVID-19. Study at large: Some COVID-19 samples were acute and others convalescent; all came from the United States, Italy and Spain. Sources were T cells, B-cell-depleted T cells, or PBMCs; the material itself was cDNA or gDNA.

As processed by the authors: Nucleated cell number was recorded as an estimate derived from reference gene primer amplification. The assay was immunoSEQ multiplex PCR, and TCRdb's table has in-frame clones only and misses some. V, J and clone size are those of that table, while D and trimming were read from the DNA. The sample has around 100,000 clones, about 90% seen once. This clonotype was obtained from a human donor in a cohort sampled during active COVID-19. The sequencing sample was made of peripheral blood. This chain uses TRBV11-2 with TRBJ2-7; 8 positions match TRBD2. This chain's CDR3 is CASSSGLVTYEQYF. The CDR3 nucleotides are TGTGCCAGCAGCTCGGGACTAGTCACCTACGAGCAGTACTTC.